The sequence of this TCR beta chain was determined in a study of TIL therapy for anti-PD-1-resistant metastatic lung cancer. Turning to the study itself: Patients then received nivolumab; progressors got lymphodepletion, TIL and IL-2. Patients had a median age of approximately 50 years (range roughly 38-75).

Broader study findings: TIL clonotype persistence in blood showed no apparent association with response.

CDR1 and CDR2 (germline): SGDLS, YYNGEE. The ends were cut back, 2 bases at V and 8 bases at J, with 17 bases in the middle. The length of the CDR3 is 15 residues. This was the immunoSEQ v3 assay. Assay: immunoSEQ multiplex PCR; the TCRdb copy retains only in-frame clones and omits some. The sample has some 45,000 clones; 70% to 90% are singletons. Time point defined: pre-treatment sample, taken before nivolumab and TIL therapy. Comments on this clone: No antigen is known for it.

V gene TRBV9 combines with J gene TRBJ2-1, with D perhaps TRBD1 or TRBD2 (5 bases each). The clonotype was recovered from a person aged 25 to 79 with non-small cell lung cancer. The sequencing here drew on blood, taken at baseline. The CDR3 loop is CASSVVGAGWDEQFF. The CDR3 coding sequence is TGTGCCAGCAGCGTGGTAGGGGCGGGCTGGGATGAGCAGTTCTTC.